The TCR beta chain under discussion was sequenced for a study of blood T cell repertoires in COVID-19. The overall study: COVID-19 samples, acute and convalescent, were from the United States, Italy and Spain. PBMCs, B-cell-depleted T cells, or T cells provided the cDNA or gDNA that made up the material.

Source study methods: Reference gene primer amplification gave estimated nucleated cell counts. The protocol was immunoSEQ multiplex PCR, while the TCRdb copy is restricted to in-frame clones and leaves out a portion. V and J calls and clone size are copied from that table; D and trimming were computed from the DNA. The data show 250,000 to 350,000 clones, over 75% seen once. The CDR3 spans 12 residues. Germline loops: CDR1 MDHEN, CDR2 SYDVKM. Trimming stripped 6 bases from V and 7 bases from J, with 10 bases between. This rearrangement joins TRBV28 to TRBJ1-5; D call uncertain. This sequence was found in a man aged 18 to 30 with active or convalescent COVID-19. The sample consisted of peripheral blood. The CDR3: CASSTPGQPQHF. The CDR3 DNA reads as TGTGCCAGCAGCACCCCGGGACAGCCCCAGCATTTT.